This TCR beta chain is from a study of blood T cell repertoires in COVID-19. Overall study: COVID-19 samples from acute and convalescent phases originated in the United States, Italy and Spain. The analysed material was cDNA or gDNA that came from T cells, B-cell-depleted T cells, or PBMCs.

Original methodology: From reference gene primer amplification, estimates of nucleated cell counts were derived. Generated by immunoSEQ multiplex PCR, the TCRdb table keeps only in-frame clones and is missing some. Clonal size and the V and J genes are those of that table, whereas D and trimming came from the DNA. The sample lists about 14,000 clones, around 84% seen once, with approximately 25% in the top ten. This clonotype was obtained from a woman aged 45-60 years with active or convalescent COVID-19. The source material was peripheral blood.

The CDR3, as DNA: TGTGCCAGCAGCCCTCAGAGCGGGGGGGTGTACACCGGGGAGCTGTTTTTT. It encodes CASSPQSGGVYTGELFF. The genes are TRBV11-2 and TRBJ2-2, with 10 bases aligning to TRBD2. V gave up 5 bases and J gave up 3 bases; unmatched junction bases: 9. Germline CDR1 is SGHAT and CDR2 is FQNNGV. The CDR3 totals 17 residues.